This T cell receptor beta chain was identified during a study of shared clonotypes between healthy human individuals. Study at large: The people who gave samples were a couple of women and three men aged 18 to 49.

HIV-negative, healthy adults without recent acute infections or vaccinations were the donors. Each unsorted sample relied on approximately 94 million PBMCs as its source of genomic DNA. CDR3 length: 16 amino acids. V was clipped by 4 bases and J by 4 bases; unmatched bases: 11. The germline CDR1 and CDR2 sequences are ENHRY and SYGVKD. The table came from immunoSEQ multiplex PCR; TCRdb's copy has only in-frame clones and leaves some out. The repertoire holds fewer than 550,000 clones, with roughly 79% as singletons. The chain joins TRBV10-3 to TRBJ1-2, with TRBD1 identical over 8 bases. Input material: PBMCs. The TCR sequence derives from a woman aged 40 to 55 in good health. Some clones in this sample may be carry-over from other donors' samples. The CDR3 region is CAISGPRGQETYGYTF. The CDR3 region has the DNA TGTGCCATCAGTGGCCCCCGGGGACAGGAGACCTATGGCTACACCTTC.